Sequencing of this TCR beta chain was carried out in a study of T-cell reconstitution after alpha-beta-depleted transplantation in children. The TCRbeta library incorporated unique molecular identifiers. TCRdb reprocessed the PCR reads via MiXCR and lists one record per CDR3 protein. The sample carries about 980,000 distinct CDR3 sequences, less than 30% recorded once. On this clonotype itself: What it binds is not known.

General study points: When one year had passed after transplant, most T-cell counts and diversity came from newly produced T cells.

This TCR came from a boy under two years old who had a stem cell transplant for SCID, so the T cells may come from the graft donor. The source material was PBMCs, mostly from graft donor cells, sampled 360 days after TCRalphabeta/CD19-depleted stem cell transplant.

The CDR3 sequence is CASTGQGGDLETQYF. The CDR3, as DNA: TGTGCCAGCACCGGCCAGGGGGGGGATCTAGAGACCCAGTACTTC. The chain is built from TRBV2 and TRBJ2-5, with D possibly being TRBD1 or TRBD2 (7 bases each). The CDR3 covers 15 residues. Between the trimmed V and J ends, which lost 7 bases and 4 bases, there was a span of 19 bases. Germline CDR1 and CDR2: SNHLY and FYNNEI.